This note documents a single T cell receptor (beta chain) sequence. Trimming cost V 1 base and J 2 bases, with 9 bases left between them. The CDR3 sequence is 13 residues long. The germline V gene has CDR1 DFQATT and CDR2 SNEGSKA (reference sequence). The authors negatively isolated CD8+ and CD4+ T cells and FACS-enriched TEMRA cells. Reverse transcription of roughly 0.45 to 1 ug RNA used random hexamers. The authors amplified TCR beta CDR3 across 54 Vbeta and 13 Jbeta using immunoSEQ multiplex PCR. TCRdb re-called the immunoSEQ multiplex PCR reads through MiXCR, storing one row per CDR3 protein. The sample consists of about 130,000 distinct CDR3 sequences, under 95% of them appearing once. The data stem from a study of CD8 T cells in Susac syndrome.

The sample comprised CD8+ T cells from PBMCs. The sequence came from a human donor with multiple sclerosis. The chain carries TRBV20-1 and TRBJ2-7, with D unresolved. In DNA, the CDR3 is TGCAGTGCTAGAGCCCGTATGGCCTACGAGCAGTACTTC. Its protein product is CSARARMAYEQYF.